Listed here are 31 T cell receptor beta chains from one sample, sequenced in a study of blood T cell repertoires in COVID-19. Assay: immunoSEQ multiplex PCR; the TCRdb copy retains only in-frame clones and omits some. Among a few hundred thousand clones, 75% to 85% were seen once, and the ten largest hold about 7%. The sequenced sample was PBMCs or T cells enriched from blood (not recorded which). The receptor set was obtained from a woman aged 40 to 50 with acute COVID-19.

The CDR3 region is CASRWGQGAPYEQYF. The CDR3 DNA reads TGTGCCAGTAGATGGGGACAGGGGGCTCCCTACGAGCAGTACTTC. V is TRBV19 and J is TRBJ2-7, with 12 bases fitting TRBD1. The length of the CDR3 is 15 residues. With 6 bases clipped from V and 2 bases from J, the junction kept 5 bases outside the gene matches. Germline-derived CDR1 and CDR2 are LNHDA and SQIVND (reference sequence).

The chain combines TRBV6-2 or TRBV6-3 with TRBJ1-2; D is ambiguous. Per germline, CDR1 MNHEY and CDR2 SVGEGT. The CDR3 has 15 residues. The V end was cut by 3 bases, the J end by 2 bases, with 13 bases between. The CDR3, as DNA: TGTGCCAGCAGTTATTACCCGCGCGGGAACTATGGCTACACCTTC. As protein: CASSYYPRGNYGYTF.

The table lists this clone with many counts. The rearrangement links TRBV28 to TRBJ2-7; D is unclear. Trimming removed 3 bases from V and 3 bases from J, with 9 bases in between. The CDR3 extends over 13 amino acids. From germline, CDR1 is MDHEN and CDR2 SYDVKM. The CDR3 coding sequence is TGTGCCAGCAGTTTCGGGTACCGCTACGAGCAGTACTTC. Protein product: CASSFGYRYEQYF.

This chain connects TRBV9 to TRBJ1-6; D is uncertain. This CDR3 has 13 amino acids. Trimming pared 3 bases from V and 5 bases from J, leaving 6 bases between. Germline CDR1 reads SGDLS; CDR2 reads YYNGEE. CDR3 DNA: TGTGCCAGCAGCGCGTTAAATAATTCACCCCTCCACTTT. It codes for CASSALNNSPLHF.

The rearrangement joins TRBV19 to TRBJ2-5; D remains ambiguous. CDR1 is LNHDA, CDR2 SQIVND, per germline (reference sequence). V was cut by 2 bases and J by 0 bases, with 4 bases left in between. The CDR3 loop spans 13 amino acids. The CDR3 nucleotides are TGTGCCAGTAGTATACGGGACCAAGAGACCCAGTACTTC. It is translated as CASSIRDQETQYF.

The V and J genes are TRBV7-8 and TRBJ1-1, with D hard to call. The CDR3 has 16 amino acids. The V end lost 5 bases, the J end lost 1 base, and 17 bases lay between the germline ends. Germline-derived CDR1 and CDR2 are SGHVS and FQNEAQ. The CDR3 protein is CASSPRGTWENTEAFF. The CDR3 DNA reads as TGTGCCAGCAGCCCCCGGGGTACTTGGGAGAACACTGAAGCTTTCTTT.

A single count supports this clone. This chain connects TRBV9 to TRBJ2-7; unclear D gene. V was trimmed by 4 bases and J by 3 bases, leaving 11 bases between them. The CDR3 runs 13 residues. Germline values: CDR1 SGDLS, CDR2 YYNGEE. CDR3 nucleotide sequence: TGTGCCAGCAGCCCCCCCCAGGACTACGAGCAGTACTTC. Residues: CASSPPQDYEQYF.

The rearrangement uses TRBV5-1 and TRBJ2-1, with 11 bases identical to TRBD2. The germline gives CDR1 SGHRS, CDR2 YFSETQ. V dropped 1 base and J dropped 4; count of bases not matched to a gene: 4. This CDR3 has 16 residues. In DNA form, the CDR3 reads TGCGCCAGCAGCTTGACCGGGACTAGCGGATACAATGAGCAGTTCTTC. It is translated as CASSLTGTSGYNEQFF.

The rearrangement joins TRBV24-1 to TRBJ2-1, with TRBD2 matching over 7 bases. The J segment lost 2 bases and the V segment lost 1 base, leaving 1 base of the junction unmatched. Germline lookup yields CDR1 KGHDR and CDR2 SFDVKD. The CDR3 totals 15 residues. Here the CDR3 DNA reads TGTGCCACCAGTGATTTAAGCGGGGCCTACAATGAGCAGTTCTTC. Residues: CATSDLSGAYNEQFF.

The V call is TRBV28, the J call TRBJ1-4; 12 bases match TRBD1. Germline lookup yields CDR1 MDHEN and CDR2 SYDVKM. The CDR3 has 17 residues. V lost 7 bases to trimming and J lost 2 bases; unmatched junction nucleotides: 8. Here the CDR3 reads CASNTGTGGVTNEKLFF. The CDR3 DNA follows: TGTGCCAGCAACACCGGGACAGGGGGCGTTACTAATGAAAAACTGTTTTTT.

The CDR3 here is CASSRQGQGGNIQYF. As DNA, the CDR3 is TGTGCCAGCAGCAGGCAGGGACAGGGAGGAAACATTCAGTACTTC. J is TRBJ2-4 and V is TRBV5-6; 9 bases line up with TRBD1. CDR3 length: 15 residues. The germline gives CDR1 SGHDT, CDR2 YYEEEE. The V and J ends lost 4 bases and 6 bases, in that order; junction bases with no gene match: 8.

The V gene is TRBV5-1, the J gene TRBJ2-1; TRBD1 aligns across 7 bases. Germline-derived CDR1 and CDR2 are SGHRS and YFSETQ. CDR3 length: 15 residues. V lost 1 base, J lost 3 bases, and 4 bases stayed unmatched. CDR3 DNA sequence: TGCGCCAGCAGCTTGTCCAGGACAGGCTACAATGAGCAGTTCTTC. It yields the protein CASSLSRTGYNEQFF.

The chain employs TRBV5-4 and TRBJ2-7; 9 bases agree with TRBD1. Germline CDR1 is SGHNT and CDR2 is YYREEE (reference sequence). This CDR3 comprises 16 residues. The V segment lost 5 bases and the J segment 7 bases; nucleotides outside the gene matches: 16. The CDR3 nucleotides are TGTGCCAGCAGATACAATACAGGGGGCGTGTCGGGGGAGCAGTACTTC. Its translation: CASRYNTGGVSGEQYF.

The gene calls are TRBV5-1 and TRBJ2-7, with 11 nucleotides matching TRBD2. Germline V gene sequence: CDR1 SGHRS, CDR2 YFSETQ. This CDR3 region has 15 residues. V lost 7 bases to trimming and J lost 2 bases; unmatched junction nucleotides: 8. CDR3 DNA sequence: TGCGCCAGCGGGGGGGGACTAGCGGATGCCTACGAGCAGTACTTC. Translating it yields CASGGGLADAYEQYF.

This clone came up once. The genes are TRBV12-3 or TRBV12-4 and TRBJ1-5; no clear D gene. CDR3 length: 13 residues. Between the trimmed V and J ends, which lost 6 bases and 2 bases, there was a span of 8 bases. The CDR3 DNA is TGTGCCAGCAGGAACAGTGGCAATCAGCCCCAGCATTTT. It yields the protein CASRNSGNQPQHF.

The chain uses TRBV7-3 and TRBJ1-1, with 9 bases aligning to TRBD1. The CDR3 is 17 residues long. Per germline, CDR1 SGHTA and CDR2 FQGTGA. Losses at the gene ends were 5 bases for V and 4 bases for J; bases not matched to a gene: 14. CDR3 loop: CASSLRDRVGSSTEAFF. The CDR3 region has the DNA TGTGCCAGCAGCCTCCGGGACAGGGTTGGGTCGAGCACTGAAGCTTTCTTT.

The chain employs TRBV9 and TRBJ2-1, with 7 bases identical to TRBD2. This CDR3 comprises 18 residues. V lost 0 bases, J lost 8 bases, and 17 bases stayed unmatched. The germline CDR1 and CDR2 sequences are SGDLS and YYNGEE. For the CDR3, the DNA is TGTGCCAGCAGCGTAGCAGAAAGCGGGGCCAGCCACCTACATGAGCAGTTCTTC. This codes for CASSVAESGASHLHEQFF. Variable domain in full (rest from reference TRBV9 and TRBJ2-1): DSGVTQTPKHLITATGQRVTLRCSPRSGDLSVYWYQQSLDQGLQFLIQYYNGEERAKGNILERFSAQQFPDLHSELNLSSLELGDSALYFCASSVAESGASHLHEQFFGPGTRLTVL.

This chain uses TRBV19 with TRBJ2-7; TRBD1 matches at 8 bases. Per the germline V gene, CDR1 is LNHDA and CDR2 is SQIVND (reference sequence). The CDR3 runs to 15 residues. Losses at the gene ends were 9 bases for V and 0 bases for J; bases not matched to a gene: 10. The CDR3 DNA follows: TGTGCCAGCCGGCAACAGGGGGAAATCTCCTACGAGCAGTACTTC. Translation: CASRQQGEISYEQYF.

This clone has only a few counts. The chain links TRBV9 to TRBJ2-3; D possibly corresponds to TRBD1 (6 bases). Germline CDR1 and CDR2: SGDLS and YYNGEE. The CDR3 contains 14 residues. The ends were cut back, 1 base at V and 3 bases at J, with 9 bases in the middle. The CDR3 coding sequence is TGTGCCAGCAGCGTAATGGACAGAACAGATACGCAGTATTTT. Translation gives CASSVMDRTDTQYF.

The chain links TRBV5-4 to TRBJ1-1; D is possibly TRBD1 (5 bases). Germline loops: CDR1 SGHNT, CDR2 YYREEE (reference sequence). V lost 0 bases, J lost 3 bases, and 9 bases lay in between. The CDR3 covers 14 residues. CDR3 nucleotide sequence: TGTGCCAGCAGCTTGGCAGGGAGGGACACTGAAGCTTTCTTT. It specifies CASSLAGRDTEAFF.

This chain uses TRBV27 with TRBJ2-2; D unclear. The CDR3 sequence is 13 residues long. The V and J ends lost 2 bases and 6 bases respectively, with 7 bases between them. Germline-derived CDR1 and CDR2 are MNHEY and SMNVEV (reference sequence). CDR3 in amino acids: CASSLEVSGELFF. CDR3 bases: TGTGCCAGCAGTTTAGAGGTGTCCGGGGAGCTGTTTTTT.

The chain uses TRBV5-1 and TRBJ2-7, with D possibly TRBD2 on 5 matching bases. The germline gives CDR1 SGHRS, CDR2 YFSETQ. Deletions cut 1 base from V and 6 bases from J, with 14 bases between. The CDR3 runs 14 residues. The CDR3 region is CASSLSREWVEQYF. CDR3 nucleotides: TGCGCCAGCAGCTTGAGTAGGGAGTGGGTCGAGCAGTACTTC.

The J gene is TRBJ2-1, the V gene TRBV5-6; D remains ambiguous. The CDR3 has 16 residues. Germline V gives CDR1 SGHDT, CDR2 YYEEEE. Trimming cost V 0 bases and J 5 bases, with 15 bases left between them. CDR3 region: CASSLVFGGTNNEQFF. CDR3 in DNA: TGTGCCAGCAGCTTGGTGTTTGGCGGAACGAACAATGAGCAGTTCTTC.

The J gene is TRBJ1-4, the V gene TRBV29-1, with D maybe TRBD1 (6 bases). Germline V CDR1 and CDR2: SQVTM, ANQGSEA. Trimming cost V 4 bases and J 4 bases, with 16 bases left between them. The CDR3 spans 15 residues. This CDR3 reads CSVGIPQGINEKLFF. Here the CDR3 DNA reads TGCAGCGTTGGTATCCCGCAGGGGATTAATGAAAAACTGTTTTTT.

The J gene is TRBJ1-2, the V gene TRBV2; 9 bases fit TRBD1. The CDR3 length is 16 residues. Germline V lookup: CDR1 SNHLY, CDR2 FYNNEI. With V trimmed by 0 bases and J by 1 base, 3 bases remained unmatched. The CDR3 sequence is CASSEARDRDNYGYTF. CDR3 in DNA: TGTGCCAGCAGTGAAGCGCGGGACAGGGATAACTATGGCTACACCTTC.

The chain employs TRBV30 and TRBJ1-1, with 9 positions matching TRBD1. The CDR3 runs 11 residues. V trimming: 5 bases; J trimming: 9 bases; junction bases outside the gene matches: 4. Germline V gene lookup returns CDR1 GTSNPN and CDR2 SVGIG (reference sequence). The CDR3: CAWWDRVKAFF. The CDR3, as DNA: TGTGCCTGGTGGGACAGGGTCAAAGCTTTCTTT.

The rearrangement uses TRBV30 and TRBJ1-6; no clear D. The CDR3 spans 14 residues. Germline assignment: CDR1 GTSNPN and CDR2 SVGIG (reference sequence). V was pared by 3 bases and J by 0 bases, with 6 bases between. In DNA, the CDR3 is TGTGCCTGGAGGCTGAGCTCCTATAATTCACCCCTCCACTTT. Translating gives CAWRLSSYNSPLHF.

The rearrangement uses TRBV18 and TRBJ1-2; no definite D call. V was trimmed by 6 bases and J by 4 bases, leaving 15 bases between them. CDR3 length: 14 amino acids. Germline V lookup: CDR1 KGHSH, CDR2 LQKENI. The CDR3 coding sequence is TGTGCCAGCTCTCCTGGGCAGGATTTCTATGGCTACACCTTC. It specifies CASSPGQDFYGYTF.

The chain is built from TRBV11-2 and TRBJ2-3, with TRBD1 as a possible D gene (6 bases). This CDR3 spans 16 amino acids. Germline V gives CDR1 SGHAT, CDR2 FQNNGV. Trimming took 2 bases from V and 3 from J, leaving 15 bases between them. CDR3 loop: CASSLYLRDTTDTQYF. CDR3 in DNA: TGTGCCAGCAGCTTATATCTTCGGGACACGACAGATACGCAGTATTTT.

This chain connects TRBV11-3 to TRBJ2-1; D might be TRBD2 (6 bases). CDR3 length equals 11 residues. Germline lookup yields CDR1 SGHNT and CDR2 YENEEA. Trimming removed 5 bases at V and 9 bases at J, with 8 bases between. The CDR3 DNA sequence: TGTGCCAGCAGCATCGGGGGTGAGCAGTTCTTC. Its translation is CASSIGGEQFF.

The chain links TRBV28 to TRBJ1-1; TRBD1 agrees at 7 bases. In germline, CDR1 is MDHEN, CDR2 SYDVKM. The ends lost 1 base at V and 4 bases at J; junction bases unmatched: 6. This CDR3 is 15 amino acids long. CDR3 nucleotide sequence: TGTGCCAGCAGTTTATCCCTCCAGGGGGTCACTGAAGCTTTCTTT. Amino acid sequence: CASSLSLQGVTEAFF.